This note documents a single T cell receptor (beta chain) sequence. Its specificity is not known. The source of the sample is a study of T cell responses to AZD1222 COVID-19 vaccine. The germline CDR1 and CDR2 sequences are SGHTA and FQGNSA. The CDR3 extends over 15 amino acids. V lost 5 bases and J lost 0; bases outside the gene matches: 6. Study findings and constraints: Once two AZD1222 doses were given, Spike-specific TCR breadth and depth went up. Donors in the cohort were predominantly white British and more often female, and clonal diversity was possibly underestimated. The study identified only five to seven AZD1222 recipients as seropositive at baseline.

Produced via immunoSEQ multiplex PCR; TCRdb's table is partial and in-frame only. This sample has around 92,000 clones; about 90% occur once, and the top ten carry roughly 7.5%. V gene TRBV7-2 combines with J gene TRBJ1-2; the match to TRBD1 covers 7 bases. This TCR was recovered from an adult in good health. The source was peripheral blood, collected on day 0 of AZD1222 vaccination. The CDR3 region is CASSTYRGTNYGYTF. In DNA form, the CDR3 reads TGTGCCAGCAGCACCTACAGGGGAACTAACTATGGCTACACCTTC. Variable domain in full (rest from reference TRBV7-2 and TRBJ1-2): GAGVSQSPSNKVTEKGKDVELRCDPISGHTALYWYRQSLGQGLEFLIYFQGNSAPDKSGLPSDRFSAERTGGSVSTLTIQRTQQEDSAVYLCASSTYRGTNYGYTFGSGTRLTVV.